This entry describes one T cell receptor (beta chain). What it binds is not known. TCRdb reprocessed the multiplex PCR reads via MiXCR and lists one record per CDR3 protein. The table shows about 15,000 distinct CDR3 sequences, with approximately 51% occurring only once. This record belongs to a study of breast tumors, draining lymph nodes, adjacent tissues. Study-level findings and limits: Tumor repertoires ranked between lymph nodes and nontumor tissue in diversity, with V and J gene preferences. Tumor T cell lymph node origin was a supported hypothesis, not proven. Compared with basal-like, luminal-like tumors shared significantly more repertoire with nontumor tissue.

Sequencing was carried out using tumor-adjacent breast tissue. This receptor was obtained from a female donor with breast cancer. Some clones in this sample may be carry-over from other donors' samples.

The CDR3 reads CASNRDRDLLVYGYTF. The CDR3, as DNA: TGTGCCAGCAACCGGGACAGGGACCTTCTCGTATATGGCTACACCTTC. This chain uses TRBV2 with TRBJ1-2; 9 bases match TRBD1. Trimming at V came to 7 bases and at J to 5 bases, leaving 14 bases not matched to a gene. The V gene's germline CDR1 is SNHLY and CDR2 FYNNEI. The CDR3 contains 16 residues.